Below, 3 T cell receptor beta chains from the same sample are listed, as sequenced in a study of OX40 agonist ivuxolimab in advanced cancers. The assay was immunoSEQ multiplex PCR, and TCRdb's table has in-frame clones only and misses some. This sample carries some 69,000 clones, 80% to 90% of them seen once, and the ten largest clones take roughly 4%. The sample in question was CD4+ or CD8+ T cells sorted from blood, obtained in a trial of the OX40 agonist ivuxolimab. These receptors all come from an adult with an advanced solid tumor such as melanoma, head and neck, liver or kidney cancer.

This chain connects TRBV29-1 to TRBJ1-2, with unresolved D. Trimming took off 0 bases at V and 4 bases at J, with 9 bases between the two ends. Germline V gene data show CDR1 as SQVTM and CDR2 as ANQGSEA. This CDR3 has 13 amino acids. In DNA form, the CDR3 reads TGCAGCGTTGAAGAGACCTTAGGCTATGGCTACACCTTC. This sequence encodes CSVEETLGYGYTF.

This clone was found once. The gene calls are TRBV10-3 and TRBJ2-1; D perhaps matches TRBD2 (6 bases). CDR3 length: 13 residues. V dropped 8 bases and J dropped 7 bases, with 15 bases sitting between them. The germline V gene has CDR1 ENHRY and CDR2 SYGVKD. DNA of the CDR3: TGTGCCATCCGGAGGGCCGAGGCAAATGAGCAGTTCTTC. Protein sequence: CAIRRAEANEQFF.

This clone was detected only once. V and J are TRBV7-8 and TRBJ2-1; 11 bases fit TRBD2. CDR1 is SGHVS and CDR2 is FQNEAQ in the germline V gene. The CDR3 has 18 amino acids. The V segment lost 5 bases and the J segment 7 bases; nucleotides outside the gene matches: 16. CDR3 sequence (DNA): TGTGCCAGCAGCCCCTACAGGGTACTAGCGGGAGTAGAAAATGAGCAGTTCTTC. Amino acid sequence: CASSPYRVLAGVENEQFF.